This T cell receptor (beta chain) derives from a study of blood T cell repertoires in COVID-19. Study summary: The analysed material was cDNA or gDNA that came from T cells, B-cell-depleted T cells, or PBMCs.

This CDR3 comprises 15 residues. V trimming: 3 bases; J trimming: 6 bases; junction bases outside the gene matches: 10. Germline CDR1 and CDR2: LNHDA and SQIVND (reference sequence). Profiling relied on immunoSEQ multiplex PCR, and the TCRdb table lists in-frame clones only, not all of them. Of 53,000 or so clones listed, over 70% are singletons. This clone was counted a few times. This TCR was recovered from a human donor with active or convalescent COVID-19. The donor label of this sample is uncertain. The rearrangement uses TRBV19 and TRBJ2-7; 8 nucleotides line up with TRBD2. Sequencing was carried out using peripheral blood. The CDR3 DNA sequence: TGTGCCAGTAGTATTTCCAGCGGGAGACCAGGCGAGCAGTACTTC. This codes for CASSISSGRPGEQYF.